The next 8 T cell receptor beta chains were all read from a single sample in a study of T cells in Graves' hyperthyroidism and ophthalmopathy (dated by TCRdb to the late 2010s). Preparation of the library involved multiplex PCR. The instrument given in TCRdb is Illumina HiSeq 2000. Amplification of TCR beta CDR3 regions was carried out from RNA transcripts. The first round of RT-PCR for the TCR CDR3 was performed with the HTBI primer set and the Qiagen OneStep RT-PCR kit. TCRdb ran its own pipeline on the public reads, namely fastp trimming at Q25 and MiXCR clone calling, and kept in-frame beta chains. Identical CDR3 proteins give one entry, which carries the most common genes and DNA. Counted in this sample were about 610,000 distinct CDR3 sequences; around 16% of them appeared once. The ten largest clones add up to under 3.5% of the sample. Source material: blood. These receptors were collected from a woman between 40 and 55 years old with Graves' ophthalmopathy.

At least ten counts were recorded for this clonotype. The chain is built from TRBV7-8 and TRBJ1-5, with a possible D match to TRBD1 (6 bases). Trimming cost V 4 bases and J 1 base, with 14 bases left between them. CDR1 SGHVS and CDR2 FQNEAQ come from the germline V gene. The CDR3 has 16 amino acids. The CDR3 sequence: CASSSKRTESNQPQHF. DNA of the CDR3: TGTGCCAGCAGCTCCAAGCGGACAGAGAGCAATCAGCCCCAGCATTTT.

This clonotype was counted a few times. V is TRBV20-1 and J is TRBJ2-4; possibly TRBD2 for D (6 bases). The germline CDR1 and CDR2 sequences are DFQATT and SNEGSKA (reference sequence). Deletions cut 0 bases from V and 3 bases from J, with 12 bases between. CDR3 length: 15 residues. CDR3 nucleotide sequence: TGCAGTGCTAGAGATTCCGGGGGAGTCAAAAACATTCAGTACTTC. Its protein product is CSARDSGGVKNIQYF.

V is TRBV5-8 and J is TRBJ1-1; TRBD1 might be the D (6 bases). The CDR3 has 14 residues. Germline V CDR1 and CDR2: SGHTS, YDEGEE. Trimming took 5 bases from V and 6 from J, leaving 17 bases between them. The CDR3 loop reads CASSTGIWRAEAFF. As DNA, the CDR3 is TGTGCCAGCAGTACAGGGATTTGGCGCGCTGAAGCTTTCTTT.

With regard to this clonotype: A read error may produce the germline difference seen at one junction end. The V gene is TRBV4-1, the J gene TRBJ2-7; D remains unclear. Germline lookup yields CDR1 MGHRA and CDR2 YSYEKL. The CDR3 covers 15 residues. The CDR3 DNA sequence: TGCGCCAGCACCCAAGCCGTGACCTACTCCTACGAGCAGTACTTC. Amino acid sequence: CASTQAVTYSYEQYF.

This clonotype was seen only a few times. The rearrangement uses TRBV15 and TRBJ2-7, with 7 bases that match TRBD2. CDR1 LNHNV and CDR2 YYDKDF come from the germline V gene (reference sequence). V trimming: 5 bases; J trimming: 2 bases; junction bases outside the gene matches: 6. This CDR3 region has 14 residues. In DNA, the CDR3 is TGTGCCACCAGCGGAACTAGCGTTGCCTACGAGCAGTACTTC. It specifies CATSGTSVAYEQYF.

This clonotype was found a few times. Possible read error: a much larger clone is one base away. The chain links TRBV12-3 or TRBV12-4 to TRBJ2-7; 13 nucleotides line up with TRBD2. This CDR3 has 15 amino acids. CDR3 in DNA: TGTGCCAGCACCGCCGGGACTAGCGGGAACTACGAGCGGTACTTC. Amino acid sequence: CASTAGTSGNYERYF.

The chain links TRBV7-9 to TRBJ1-2, with 8 bases fitting TRBD1. The CDR3 is 14 amino acids. V was pared by 3 bases and J by 7 bases, with 7 bases of the junction left unmatched. The germline V gene encodes CDR1 SEHNR and CDR2 FQNEAQ (reference sequence). Here the CDR3 DNA reads TGTGCCAGCAGCTTCGGCAGGGGGCGGAGTGGCTACACCTTC. It specifies CASSFGRGRSGYTF.

The V gene is TRBV4-2, the J gene TRBJ1-2; no clear D gene. In germline, CDR1 is LGHNA, CDR2 YNFKEQ. Trimming stripped 6 bases from V and 6 bases from J, with 17 bases between. The CDR3 contains 14 residues. CDR3 protein: CASSYPRVEDGYTF. The CDR3 bases are TGTGCCAGCAGTTACCCCCGGGTAGAAGATGGCTACACCTTC.